The rows below give T cell receptor beta chains drawn from one sample of a study of graft-versus-host responses after intestinal transplantation. The table came from immunoSEQ multiplex PCR; TCRdb's copy has only in-frame clones and leaves some out. The repertoire holds roughly 100,000 clones, with about 90% as singletons. No cognate antigen is known for these TCRs. The source material was unstimulated CD4+ T cells sorted from spleen or lymph node cells, sampled before intestinal transplant. The receptors stem from a human donor who received an intestinal transplant. Both conserved end residues are part of each CDR3. The D gene is left open where the match is weak. Clone size is not always given. Where it is, it says once, few, many or a class for expanded clones.

d_call j_call clone_size v_call cdr3_aa cdr3_nt
- TRBJ2-2 - TRBV19 CASSGGPSGYTGELFF TGTGCCAGTAGTGGCGGGCCCAGCGGGTACACCGGGGAGCTGTTTTTT
- TRBJ2-2 - TRBV7-2 CASSVQNTGELFF TGTGCCAGCAGCGTACAGAACACCGGGGAGCTGTTTTTT
- TRBJ2-3 - TRBV6-5 CASSPRAFRDTQYF TGTGCCAGCAGTCCTAGGGCATTTCGCGATACGCAGTATTTT
TRBD2 TRBJ2-3 - TRBV10-2 CASRPGLASDTQYF TGCGCCAGCAGACCGGGACTAGCGTCCGATACGCAGTATTTT
- TRBJ1-5 few TRBV5-3 CARSQGRGPRGHQPQHF TGTGCCAGAAGCCAAGGGCGGGGCCCCCGCGGGCATCAGCCCCAGCATTTT
TRBD2 TRBJ2-1 - TRBV11-3 CASSLGGGTQFF TGTGCCAGCAGCTTGGGCGGGGGGACGCAGTTCTTC
- TRBJ2-3 - TRBV2 CASSGVGGPTDTQYF TGTGCCAGCAGTGGAGTCGGGGGCCCCACAGATACGCAGTATTTT
TRBD2 TRBJ2-1 - TRBV7-9 CASSSLAGNEQFF TGTGCCAGCAGCTCGCTAGCGGGGAATGAGCAGTTCTTC
TRBD2 TRBJ2-2 - TRBV7-2 CASSPGGLAGLRTGELFF TGTGCCAGCAGCCCGGGGGGACTAGCGGGATTACGCACCGGGGAGCTGTTTTTT
TRBD1 TRBJ1-1 few TRBV27 CASSLSRTGLENTEAFF TGTGCCAGCAGTTTATCCCGGACAGGGCTGGAGAACACTGAAGCTTTCTTT
TRBD2 TRBJ2-5 - TRBV18 CVSSLSGTSGETQYF TGTGTCAGCTCACTTTCCGGGACTAGCGGGGAGACCCAGTACTTC
- TRBJ2-1 - TRBV6-1 CASSEGGTPYNEQFF TGTGCCAGCAGTGAAGGCGGGACCCCCTACAATGAGCAGTTCTTC
TRBD2 TRBJ2-1 - TRBV5-1 CASSLARGDSYNEQFF TGCGCCAGCAGCTTAGCCCGGGGGGACTCCTACAATGAGCAGTTCTTC
- TRBJ1-5 - TRBV5-1 CASSRDSNQPQHF TGCGCCAGCAGCAGGGATAGTAATCAGCCCCAGCATTTT
TRBD2 TRBJ2-7 - TRBV18 CASSPPGAGGRYEQYF TGTGCCAGCTCACCACCGGGCGCGGGGGGGCGGTACGAGCAGTACTTC
TRBD1 TRBJ1-4 - TRBV18 CASSHGQGGEKLFF TGTGCCAGCTCCCACGGACAGGGTGGTGAAAAACTGTTTTTT